This T cell receptor (beta chain) emerged from a study of blood T cells in healthy people across ages. Study-wide results and limits: Considered underestimates were the diversity estimates obtained from one million T cells. Changes seen in expanded clonotypes were possibly confounded by donor CMV status left unknown.

Total RNA amounts of at least 6 micrograms were extracted per sample. Concerning this clonotype itself: The antigen remains undetermined.

This CDR3 has 15 residues. The V gene end was trimmed by 3 bases and the J gene end by 8 bases; junction bases not matched to a gene: 6. Germline V gives CDR1 SGHTA, CDR2 FQGNSA. With a J-beta primer mix and a sample-barcoded 5' primer, a second PCR ran about 6 to 11 cycles. Each of the cDNA molecules was tagged by a template-switch adaptor with 12 random nucleotides. Via MiXCR, TCRdb re-called the 5' RACE reads, giving one row per CDR3 protein. The profile shows roughly 900,000 distinct CDR3 sequences, 40% to 60% of them singletons. This TCR came from a young man in good health. The gene calls are TRBV7-2 and TRBJ1-4, with TRBD1 matching over 10 bases. Material: blood. The CDR3 protein is CASSFGGQGREKLFF. The CDR3 region has the DNA TGTGCCAGCAGCTTCGGGGGACAGGGGAGGGAAAAACTGTTTTTT.